This entry concerns a single T cell receptor beta chain. The sample originates from a study of blood T cell repertoires in COVID-19. In the authors' methods: Reference gene primer amplification in the assay estimated nucleated cell counts. Produced via immunoSEQ multiplex PCR; TCRdb's table is partial and in-frame only. The V and J calls and clone size come from that table; D and trimming were worked out from the DNA. The data contain 200,000 to 300,000 clones, about 89% of them singletons. Germline V CDR1 and CDR2: SGHTA, FQGNSA. V lost 5 bases, J lost 0 bases, and 19 bases lay in between. The CDR3 spans 17 residues.

This TCR was recovered from a middle-aged woman who had recovered from COVID-19. The J gene is TRBJ1-1, the V gene TRBV7-2; D may be TRBD1 (6 bases). Input material: peripheral blood. The CDR3 reads CASSQRWGLRMNTEAFF. In DNA form, the CDR3 reads TGTGCCAGCAGCCAAAGATGGGGGCTCCGAATGAACACTGAAGCTTTCTTT.